This T cell receptor beta chain is drawn from a study of blood T cell repertoires in COVID-19. Overall study: The United States, Italy and Spain provided the acute and convalescent COVID-19 samples. Sample material is recorded as cDNA or gDNA derived from T cells, B-cell-depleted T cells, or PBMCs.

CDR1 is KGHSH and CDR2 is LQKENI in the germline V gene. The CDR3 has 14 amino acids. The trim removed 3 bases at V and 1 base at J, leaving 2 bases unmatched. Profiling relied on immunoSEQ multiplex PCR, and the TCRdb table lists in-frame clones only, not all of them. Counted here are some 170,000 clones, 90% occurring once; the ten biggest clones make up 18%. The receptor's source is a man in his sixties with active or convalescent COVID-19. The sample taken for sequencing was peripheral blood. The chain links TRBV18 to TRBJ1-1, with 7 bases lining up with TRBD1. The CDR3 reads CASSPRQGNTEAFF. DNA of the CDR3: TGTGCCAGCTCACCGCGACAGGGGAACACTGAAGCTTTCTTT.